This paragraph covers one T cell receptor beta chain sequence. The antigen it binds to is not known. Per-base quality was not reported, and no clone a single base away is much larger than it. Explained via the paper, the time point label denotes: newly diagnosed GD, antithyroid drugs for less than 3 months. RNA was extracted from PBMCs in TRIzol for both TCR sequencing and RNA sequencing. Graves' disease was diagnosed according to American Thyroid Association guidelines. Recruitment of patients was carried out at an endocrinology department in Xi'an, China. Each patient gave approximately 10 milliliters of peripheral blood, collected in an EDTA anticoagulant tube. Ficoll Paque Plus density gradient separation was used to isolate PBMCs, and no further T cell sorting was performed. An Agilent 2100 Bioanalyzer and agarose gel were used to check RNA quality, while a NanoDrop 2000 measured RNA concentration.

The data originate from a study of regulatory T cells in long-lasting Graves disease (dated by TCRdb to about 2021). The study in broad terms: Antithyroid drugs had been taken for less than 3 months by newly diagnosed Graves' disease patients. The study was registered as a clinical trial and conducted in China. A total of 35 or so samples were covered by TCR sequencing, comprising some 13 persistent and about 20 newly diagnosed Graves' disease patients. This study used TCR sequencing and RNA sequencing of peripheral blood to compare persistent Graves' disease patients against newly diagnosed Graves' disease patients.

The library was prepared using multiplex PCR. The listed sequencing device is Illumina HiSeq 4000. TCR beta libraries were built with iRepertoire HTBI primers and Arm-PCR amplification of CDR3 regions. Before sequencing, the PCR products went through gel purification. In the original analysis: Across samples, fewer than 70 TRBV and roughly 15 TRBJ segments were identified and used for gene usage analysis of CDR3 amino acid clonotypes. Filtered high-quality paired reads were merged into contigs using COPE and FqMerger. BLAST was used to align contigs to the IMGT TRBV, TRBD and TRBJ reference genes, and CDR3 was defined following IMGT. Highly expanded clones were defined as clonotypes with a frequency above 0.1%. Shannon entropy was used to measure repertoire diversity, and the Gini coefficient was used to measure V-J evenness. A clonotype was considered public if more than one individual shared it. The public reads were run again by TCRdb, first through fastp at Q25 and then through MiXCR, and only productive beta chains were kept. Merged by CDR3 protein, the rows form single entries marked with the most common genes and DNA. The V and J calls shown here were made by TCRdb, not taken from the authors' results. The sample data list 400,000 to 550,000 distinct CDR3 sequences, and about 15% of these were observed just once. Of the sample, 15% to 20% is held by the ten largest clones.

General findings and caveats noted by the study authors: Sequencing and analysis were limited to the TCR beta chain. Persistent Graves' disease patients showed lower TCR Shannon entropy and fewer highly expanded clones than newly diagnosed patients, suggesting clonal expansion. Only peripheral blood was studied, because thyroid tissue, the primary lesion, was inaccessible. As a limitation, the authors acknowledged that the small sample size may reduce accuracy. TRBV28, TRBJ1-2 and TRBJ2-5 were preferentially used in persistent disease, while TRBV20-1 and TRBJ2-1 were favored in newly diagnosed disease. Persistent patients shared more public clonotypes among themselves (around 3,000) than newly diagnosed patients did (about 970).

CDR3 length: 18 amino acids, cysteine to phenylalanine. Kept here is only the CDR3 DNA, which spans 54 bases and is read in frame from base 1. After removal of 2 bases from V and 3 bases from J, the junction retains 15 bases not matched to a gene. For CDR1 and CDR2, the germline V gene (reference sequence) lists GTSNPN and SVGIG. In addition, the sample was reused for a study of T cells in Graves' hyperthyroidism and ophthalmopathy. As that second study puts it: Stable Graves' hyperthyroidism was defined as the absence of progression to ophthalmopathy over 18 months of follow-up. Hyperthyroidism patients were newly diagnosed, had a disease duration of under 2 months, and were aged 18 to 65 years. Patients with uncontrolled infections, other autoimmune diseases, pregnancy or lactation were excluded. Diagnoses were established on the basis of clinical symptoms, serum thyroxine and TRAb, thyroid ultrasound, and orbital computed tomography. A first-round RT-PCR of the TCR CDR3 used the HTBI primer set with the Qiagen OneStep RT-PCR kit. Blood samples also contained most of the expanded thyroid clonotypes (frequency above 0.001), which suggests that blood repertoires may reflect thyroid immune responses. Ophthalmopathy was separated from stable hyperthyroidism by a 13 V-J signature model, with 87.88% sensitivity and just over 81% specificity obtained in cross-validation and 80%/75% obtained in testing. In validation, the model predicted progression to ophthalmopathy a median of approximately 6.6 months before onset, with approximately 68% sensitivity and about 72% specificity. To identify distinguishing TCR V-J signatures, a discovery cohort of around 98 patients was used, comprising 40 to 45 with Graves' ophthalmopathy and approximately 57 with stable Graves' hyperthyroidism. Whether ophthalmopathy could be predicted prospectively was tested in an independent validation cohort made up of under 20 hyperthyroidism patients plus 17 patients who later progressed to ophthalmopathy. For training and testing, the approximately 92 patients in the discovery cohort were randomly divided in a 7:3 ratio. In several Graves' hyperthyroidism patients, the study also compared T-cell repertoires from thyroid tissue with T-cell repertoires from blood. After blood sampling, hyperthyroidism patients were treated with methimazole at a starting dose of 30 mg daily, and ophthalmopathy patients were treated with high-dose intravenous methylprednisolone. Libraries were constructed in a second round of multiplex PCR, after which size selection and purification were performed. Libraries were sequenced paired-end with 100 bp reads on an Illumina HiSeq2000. SOAPnuke was used to process the raw data, with reads discarded if the reads contained adapters or uncalled bases, had a mean Phred below 15, or lacked an exact constant-primer or identifier match. High-quality paired reads were merged using COPE v1.2.5, and each unique nucleotide sequence was defined as a clonotype. MiTCR v1.1 was used to align clonotypes to the IMGT TRBV, TRBD and TRBJ reference segments. The analysis was restricted to V-J combinations with a frequency above 0.0001, which together covered about 99% of the repertoires. A TCS score was defined as the ratio between F50 (clonal expansion) and ExV (chaos), using BLOSUM62-based TCRdist between CDR3 peptides within each V-J. Welch's t-statistics and random forest reduced approximately 520 V-J features to 13, which were used in a naive Bayes classifier (R e1071). Sample size was not statistically predetermined, and investigators were not blinded to group allocation. The paper describes TCR Vbeta CDR3 sequencing of roughly 130 peripheral blood samples, made up of 43 ophthalmopathy patients, some 76 hyperthyroidism patients and about 17 progressor patients.

The rearranged chain carries TRBV30 and TRBJ2-7, with 11 bases aligning to TRBD2. This receptor was identified in a woman aged 25 to 39 with Graves disease. Donor details come from another sample of the same person, matched by shared clones. The sequenced sample was peripheral blood mononuclear cells (PBMCs), obtained at new diagnosis, from a patient treated with antithyroid drugs. The nucleotide sequence is TGTGCCTGGAGTACCTACCTCTCACTAGCGGGAGAGATCTACGAGCAGTACTTC. This translates into CAWSTYLSLAGEIYEQYF.